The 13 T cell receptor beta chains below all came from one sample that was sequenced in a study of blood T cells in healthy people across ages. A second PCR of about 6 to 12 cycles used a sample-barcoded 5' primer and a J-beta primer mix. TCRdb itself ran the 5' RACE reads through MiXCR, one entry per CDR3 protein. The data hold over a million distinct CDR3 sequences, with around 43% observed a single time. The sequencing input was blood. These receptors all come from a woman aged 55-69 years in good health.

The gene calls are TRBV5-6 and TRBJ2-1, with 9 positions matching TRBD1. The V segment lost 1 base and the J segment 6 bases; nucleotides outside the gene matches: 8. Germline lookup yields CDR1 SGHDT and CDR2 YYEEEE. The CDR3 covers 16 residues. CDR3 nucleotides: TGTGCCAGCAGCTTGACAGGGGACAGGGCTGCCAATGAGCAGTTCTTC. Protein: CASSLTGDRAANEQFF.

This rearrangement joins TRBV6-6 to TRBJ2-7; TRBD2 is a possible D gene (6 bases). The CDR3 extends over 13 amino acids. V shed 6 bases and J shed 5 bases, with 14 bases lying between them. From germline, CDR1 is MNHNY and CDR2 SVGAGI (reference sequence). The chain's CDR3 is CASRSRETHEQYF. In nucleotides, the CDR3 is TGTGCCAGCAGATCCCGGGAGACCCACGAGCAGTACTTC.

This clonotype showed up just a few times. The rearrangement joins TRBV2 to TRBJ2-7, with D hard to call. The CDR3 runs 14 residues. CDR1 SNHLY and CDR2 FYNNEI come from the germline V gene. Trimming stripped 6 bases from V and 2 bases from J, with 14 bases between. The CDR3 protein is CASSDGRGTYEQYF. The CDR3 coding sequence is TGTGCCAGCAGCGATGGACGAGGAACCTACGAGCAGTACTTC.

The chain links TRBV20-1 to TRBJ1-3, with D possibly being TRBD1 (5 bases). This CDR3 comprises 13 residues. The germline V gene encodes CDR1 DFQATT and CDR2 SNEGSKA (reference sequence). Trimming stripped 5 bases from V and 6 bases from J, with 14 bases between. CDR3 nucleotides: TGCAGTGCTTCGTCGGGCGGGACAAACACCATATATTTT. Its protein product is CSASSGGTNTIYF.

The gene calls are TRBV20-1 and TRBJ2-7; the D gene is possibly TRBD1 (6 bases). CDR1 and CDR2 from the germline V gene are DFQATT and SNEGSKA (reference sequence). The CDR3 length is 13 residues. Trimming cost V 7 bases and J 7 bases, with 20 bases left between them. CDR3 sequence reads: CSGRPGAGNEQYF. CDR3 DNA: TGCAGTGGTAGGCCAGGGGCTGGGAATGAGCAGTACTTC.

The CDR3 sequence: CAWSVSREIDSTGANVLTF. The CDR3 bases are TGTGCCTGGAGTGTCAGCAGGGAAATAGATTCTACTGGGGCCAACGTCCTGACTTTC. The chain has TRBV30 and TRBJ2-6; D perhaps matches TRBD1 (5 bases). Germline V gene data show CDR1 as GTSNPN and CDR2 as SVGIG (reference sequence). Deletions cut 0 bases from V and 2 bases from J, with 20 bases between. The CDR3 runs to 19 residues.

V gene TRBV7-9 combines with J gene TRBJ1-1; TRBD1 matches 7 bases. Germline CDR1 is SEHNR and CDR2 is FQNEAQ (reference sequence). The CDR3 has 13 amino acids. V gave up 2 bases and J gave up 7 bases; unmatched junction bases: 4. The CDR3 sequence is CASSLSGGNEAFF. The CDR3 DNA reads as TGTGCCAGCAGCTTATCAGGGGGTAATGAAGCTTTCTTT. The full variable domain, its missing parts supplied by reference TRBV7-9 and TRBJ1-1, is DTGVSQNPRHKITKRGQNVTFRCDPISEHNRLYWYRQTLGQGPEFLTYFQNEAQLEKSRLLSDRFSAERPKGSFSTLEIQRTEQGDSAMYLCASSLSGGNEAFFGQGTRLTVV.

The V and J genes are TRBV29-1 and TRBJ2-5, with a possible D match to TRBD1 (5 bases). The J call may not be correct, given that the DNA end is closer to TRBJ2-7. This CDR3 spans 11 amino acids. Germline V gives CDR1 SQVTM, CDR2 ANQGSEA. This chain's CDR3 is CSLGQGGEQYF. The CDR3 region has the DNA TGCAGTTTAGGGCAGGGCGGCGAGCAGTACTTC.

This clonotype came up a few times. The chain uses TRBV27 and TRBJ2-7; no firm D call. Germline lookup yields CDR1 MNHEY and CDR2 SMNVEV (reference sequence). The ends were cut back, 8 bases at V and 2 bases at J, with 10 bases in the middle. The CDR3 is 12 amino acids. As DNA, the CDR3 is TGTGCCAGCCCTGACCAGGCCTACGAGCAGTACTTC. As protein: CASPDQAYEQYF.

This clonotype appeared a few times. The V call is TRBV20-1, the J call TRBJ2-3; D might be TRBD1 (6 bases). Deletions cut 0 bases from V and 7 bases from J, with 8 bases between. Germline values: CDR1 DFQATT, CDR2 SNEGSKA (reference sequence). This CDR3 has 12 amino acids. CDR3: CSARDRDNTQYF. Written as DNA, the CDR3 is TGCAGTGCTAGAGATAGGGACAATACGCAGTATTTT.

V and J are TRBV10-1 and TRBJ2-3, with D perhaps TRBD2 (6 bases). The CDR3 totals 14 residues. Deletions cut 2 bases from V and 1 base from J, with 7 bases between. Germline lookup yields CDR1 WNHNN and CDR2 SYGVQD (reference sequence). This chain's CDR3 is CASSEERGTDTQYF. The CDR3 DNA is TGCGCCAGCAGTGAGGAGCGGGGCACAGATACGCAGTATTTT.

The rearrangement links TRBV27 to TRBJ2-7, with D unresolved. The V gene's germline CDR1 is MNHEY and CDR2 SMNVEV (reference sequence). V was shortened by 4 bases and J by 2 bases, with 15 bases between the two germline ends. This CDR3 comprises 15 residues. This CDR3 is CASSSLSSATYEQYF. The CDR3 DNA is TGTGCCAGCAGTTCTCTGAGCAGTGCTACCTACGAGCAGTACTTC.

As DNA, the CDR3 is TGTGCCAGCAGCATAGGGACCAAGAACACCGGGGAGCTGTTTTTT. Protein sequence: CASSIGTKNTGELFF. V is TRBV3-1 and J is TRBJ2-2, with D perhaps assigned TRBD1 or TRBD2 (5 bases each). This CDR3 spans 15 amino acids. Germline V gene sequence: CDR1 LGHDT, CDR2 YNNKEL (reference sequence). Trimming took off 5 bases at V and 1 base at J, with 11 bases between the two ends.